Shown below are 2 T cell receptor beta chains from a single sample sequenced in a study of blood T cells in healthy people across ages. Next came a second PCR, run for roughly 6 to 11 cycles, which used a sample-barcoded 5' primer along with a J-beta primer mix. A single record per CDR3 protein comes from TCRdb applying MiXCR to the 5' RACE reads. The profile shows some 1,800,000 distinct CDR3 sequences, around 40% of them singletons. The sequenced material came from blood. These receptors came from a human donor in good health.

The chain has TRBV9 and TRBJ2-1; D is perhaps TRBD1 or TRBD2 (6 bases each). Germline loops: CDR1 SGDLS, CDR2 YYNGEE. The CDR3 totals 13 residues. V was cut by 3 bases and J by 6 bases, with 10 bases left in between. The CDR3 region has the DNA TGTGCCAGCAGCGGGGGGGCCTCCAATGAGCAGTTCTTC. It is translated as CASSGGASNEQFF.

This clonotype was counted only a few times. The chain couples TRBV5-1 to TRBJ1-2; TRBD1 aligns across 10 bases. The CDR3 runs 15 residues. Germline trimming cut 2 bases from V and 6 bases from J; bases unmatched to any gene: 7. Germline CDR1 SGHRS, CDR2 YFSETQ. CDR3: CASSFGTGELDGYTF. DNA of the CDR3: TGCGCCAGCAGCTTCGGGACAGGGGAGTTAGATGGCTACACCTTC. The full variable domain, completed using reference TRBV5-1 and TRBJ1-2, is KAGVTQTPRYLIKTRGQQVTLSCSPISGHRSVSWYQQTPGQGLQFLFEYFSETQRNKGNFPGRFSGRQFSNSRSEMNVSTLELGDSALYLCASSFGTGELDGYTFGSGTRLTVV.